This T cell receptor (beta chain) was observed in a study of shared clonotypes between healthy human individuals. The wider study: Participating donors consisted of a couple of women and a few men aged 18 to 49. Notes on the study in general: A handful of donors had 5% to 6% of their naive CD4 clonotypes in common. Among the subsets, naive ones generally showed larger estimated richness than memory ones. Donors were few, which limited the genetic and exposure-history diversity represented.

Concerning this clone: Its antigen is not known.

The data were produced by immunoSEQ multiplex PCR, yet TCRdb's version contains in-frame clones alone and is incomplete. The data show millions of clones, with roughly 91% seen just once and over 1.5% held by the top ten. CD45RO negativity and positive selection for CCR7 defined naive CD8 cells, a population that excluded terminally differentiated effector memory CD45RA+ cells. The CDR3 is 18 amino acids. Per the germline V gene, CDR1 is SNHLY and CDR2 is FYNNEI. V was cut by 0 bases and J by 8 bases, with 23 bases left in between. This sequence was found in a man aged 18 to 30 in good health. Some clones in this sample may be carry-over from other donors' samples. This chain connects TRBV2 to TRBJ2-1; perhaps TRBD2 as D (6 bases). The sequencing sample was made of naive CD8+ T cells from PBMCs. CDR3 residues: CASSEAPFKEGSRHEQFF. The CDR3 nucleotides read TGTGCCAGCAGTGAAGCCCCTTTTAAGGAGGGGTCTCGGCATGAGCAGTTCTTC.